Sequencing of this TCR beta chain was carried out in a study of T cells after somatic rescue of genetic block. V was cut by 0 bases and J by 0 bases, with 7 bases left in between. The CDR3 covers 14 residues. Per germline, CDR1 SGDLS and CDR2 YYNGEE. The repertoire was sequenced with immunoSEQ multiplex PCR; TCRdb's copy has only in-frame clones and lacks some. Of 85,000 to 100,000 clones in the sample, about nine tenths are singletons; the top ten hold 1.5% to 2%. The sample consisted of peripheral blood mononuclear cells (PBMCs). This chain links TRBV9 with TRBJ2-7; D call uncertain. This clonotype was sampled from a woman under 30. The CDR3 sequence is CASSVDGGSYEQYF. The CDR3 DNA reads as TGTGCCAGCAGCGTAGACGGTGGCTCCTACGAGCAGTACTTC.